This T cell receptor beta chain was profiled in a study of beta chain features in type 1 diabetes. Study information: The number of sorted cells examined across all samples was around 110 million. Findings of the study overall: There was no resolution here of whether HLA type influences TCRB rearrangement.

The V gene end was trimmed by 5 bases and the J gene end by 4 bases; junction bases not matched to a gene: 4. This CDR3 contains 13 residues. Germline V gene sequence: CDR1 SGHTA, CDR2 FQGNSA. Note on this clone: Its specificity is not known.

Expressed TCRB transcripts were sequenced after all isolated RNA was converted to cDNA. Sequenced by immunoSEQ multiplex PCR; TCRdb stores in-frame clones only, minus some. The sample carries about 140,000 clones, around 7% recorded once. The rearrangement links TRBV7-2 to TRBJ1-2, with 7 positions matching TRBD1. The specimen was central memory CD4+ T cells from blood. The origin of this receptor is a woman under 40 in good health. DNA for the CDR3: TGTGCCAGCAGCGTCGGACAGGTCTATGGCTACACCTTC. It is translated as CASSVGQVYGYTF.